These 22 T cell receptor beta chains came from one sample sequenced in a study of T cell changes during pregnancy in multiple sclerosis. Measured with immunoSEQ multiplex PCR; TCRdb has only the in-frame clones, and not every one. The sample shows tens of thousands of clones, 80% to 95% of them seen only once. The sample was CD4+ T cells from peripheral blood mononuclear cells, taken before pregnancy. The receptors originated from a female donor with multiple sclerosis, enrolled in a pregnancy study.

V usage is TRBV6-5 and J usage is TRBJ1-2, with D unresolved. The V gene's germline CDR1 is MNHEY and CDR2 SVGAGI. CDR3 size: 15 residues. Trimming removed 0 bases from V and 0 bases from J, with 8 bases in between. CDR3 in DNA: TGTGCCAGCAGTTACTCGAGAGGCACTAACTATGGCTACACCTTC. It specifies CASSYSRGTNYGYTF.

A note on this clone: Sequence at one end of the junction differs from germline and may be a read error. This chain uses TRBV13 with TRBJ1-2, with 7 bases fitting TRBD1. The CDR3 is 16 amino acids. Looked up from germline, CDR1 is PRHDT and CDR2 is FYEKMQ (reference sequence). The CDR3 DNA is TGTGCCAGCAGCCTAGGACAGGCGATACAAGATTTCGGCTACACCTTC. Encoded protein: CASSLGQAIQDFGYTF.

This sequence joins TRBV7-9 and TRBJ2-7; possibly TRBD2 for D (6 bases). In germline, CDR1 is SEHNR, CDR2 FQNEAQ (reference sequence). The CDR3 loop spans 16 amino acids. The V end was cut by 5 bases, the J end by 1 base, with 18 bases between. The DNA for the CDR3 is TGTGCCAGCAGCCAACCGGTCGGCGGAGGGTCCTACGAGCAGTACTTC. It yields the protein CASSQPVGGGSYEQYF.

This rearrangement joins TRBV7-8 to TRBJ1-2; D gene uncertain. This CDR3 region has 16 residues. Germline CDR1 is SGHVS and CDR2 is FQNEAQ. V was shortened by 1 base and J by 6 bases, with 18 bases between the two germline ends. CDR3 bases: TGTGCCAGCAGCTTAGTACTCCAACCCCCTATCAATGGCTACACCTTC. Protein: CASSLVLQPPINGYTF.

This clone has a handful of counts. The chain joins TRBV7-2 to TRBJ1-1; weak D call: TRBD1 (5 bases). CDR1 and CDR2 from the germline V gene are SGHTA and FQGNSA. V lost 4 bases and J lost 3, with 12 bases in between. This CDR3 region has 14 residues. CDR3 in DNA: TGTGCCAGCAGCTCTACGTGGGGGGACACTGAAGCTTTCTTT. Its protein is CASSSTWGDTEAFF.

The V call is TRBV11-1, the J call TRBJ1-1; D gene ambiguous. V gave up 1 base and J gave up 4 bases, with 7 bases separating them. The CDR3 loop spans 13 amino acids. CDR1 is SGHAT, CDR2 FQDESV, per germline (reference sequence). The CDR3 nucleotides read TGTGCCAGCAGCTTAGGCGAAAGCACTGAAGCTTTCTTT. Amino acids: CASSLGESTEAFF.

This clone was picked up a small number of times. This chain links TRBV6-5 with TRBJ2-1; no definite D call. This CDR3 is built from 15 residues. The ends were cut back, 0 bases at V and 6 bases at J, with 12 bases in the middle. Germline V gene data show CDR1 as MNHEY and CDR2 as SVGAGI. This chain's CDR3 is CASSYSRRYSNEQFF. The CDR3 DNA sequence: TGTGCCAGCAGTTACTCGAGGAGATATAGCAATGAGCAGTTCTTC.

This chain uses TRBV27 with TRBJ2-2; 8 bases are a match to TRBD2. The CDR3 length is 14 residues. The germline V gene has CDR1 MNHEY and CDR2 SMNVEV (reference sequence). After removal of 6 bases from V and 2 bases from J, the junction contained 2 bases not matched to a gene. The CDR3 protein is CASRLAVNTGELFF. Written as DNA, the CDR3 is TGTGCCAGCAGACTAGCGGTTAACACCGGGGAGCTGTTTTTT.

The V and J genes are TRBV6-5 and TRBJ2-5; 9 nucleotides align to TRBD1. With 6 bases clipped from V and 2 bases from J, the junction kept 4 bases outside the gene matches. There are 14 residues in the CDR3. The germline V gene encodes CDR1 MNHEY and CDR2 SVGAGI. In DNA form, the CDR3 reads TGTGCCAGCAGATCCGGGACAGGGCAAGAGACCCAGTACTTC. Its protein product is CASRSGTGQETQYF.

CDR3 DNA: TGTGCCAGCAGCTTCTTTGACCAGGGGGCTGGAGCTTTCTTT. The encoded protein is CASSFFDQGAGAFF. V gene TRBV5-5 combines with J gene TRBJ1-1; 8 bases agree with TRBD1. The CDR3 loop spans 14 amino acids. Unmatched junction bases numbered 10, after V lost 2 bases and J lost 10 bases. The germline CDR1 and CDR2 sequences are SGHKS and YYEKEE (reference sequence).

The chain is built from TRBV6-1 and TRBJ2-7, with 13 bases lining up with TRBD2. J lost 3 bases, V lost 8 bases, and 1 base had no gene match. CDR3 length: 13 amino acids. Germline-derived CDR1 and CDR2 are MNHNS and SASEGT. The chain's CDR3 is CASRTSGSYEQYF. CDR3 in DNA: TGTGCCAGCCGGACTAGCGGGAGCTACGAGCAGTACTTC.

This chain joins TRBV2 and TRBJ2-7, with 9 bases matching TRBD2. CDR1 SNHLY and CDR2 FYNNEI come from the germline V gene. Trimming at V came to 8 bases and at J to 1 base, leaving 9 bases not matched to a gene. The CDR3 covers 15 residues. CDR3 sequence: CASCWGAGGSYEQYF. As DNA, the CDR3 is TGTGCCAGCTGTTGGGGAGCGGGAGGATCCTACGAGCAGTACTTC.

V usage is TRBV2 and J usage is TRBJ2-2, with TRBD2 matching 8 bases. CDR1 and CDR2 (germline): SNHLY, FYNNEI. The length of the CDR3 is 15 residues. Trimming removed 3 bases from V and 4 bases from J; junction bases left unmatched: 4. CDR3 nucleotides: TGTGCCAGCAGTGATCGGGGGGGGGCCACCGGGGAGCTGTTTTTT. It codes for CASSDRGGATGELFF.

The chain is built from TRBV10-1 and TRBJ2-2; possibly TRBD2 for D (5 bases). Trimming took 3 bases from V and 7 from J, leaving 18 bases between them. The CDR3 runs to 16 residues. Germline CDR1 reads WNHNN; CDR2 reads SYGVQD (reference sequence). In DNA, the CDR3 is TGCGCCAGCAGTGAACGGCCTCTCGGGAACGGCGGGGAGCTGTTTTTT. Protein sequence: CASSERPLGNGGELFF.

This clone was picked up a small number of times. This chain uses TRBV19 with TRBJ1-5, with unresolved D. This CDR3 is 13 amino acids long. Germline V gene sequence: CDR1 LNHDA, CDR2 SQIVND (reference sequence). Trimming shortened V by 8 bases and J by 5 bases, and 13 bases separated the two germline ends. CDR3 amino acids: CASRGIVHQPQHF. Here the CDR3 DNA reads TGTGCCAGTCGCGGGATTGTACATCAGCCCCAGCATTTT.

The genes are TRBV7-2 and TRBJ1-6, with D possibly being TRBD1 (5 bases). The CDR3 length is 14 residues. Trimming left V 5 bases short and J 10 bases short, with 15 bases between. Germline CDR1 reads SGHTA; CDR2 reads FQGNSA. CDR3 protein: CASSPSRANSPLHF. The DNA for the CDR3 is TGTGCCAGCAGCCCCTCCAGGGCTAACTCACCCCTCCACTTT. Complete variable domain (other parts from reference TRBV7-2 and TRBJ1-6): GAGVSQSPSNKVTEKGKDVELRCDPISGHTALYWYRQSLGQGLEFLIYFQGNSAPDKSGLPSDRFSAERTGGSVSTLTIQRTQQEDSAVYLCASSPSRANSPLHFGNGTRLTVT.

In DNA, the CDR3 is TGTGCCAGCAGTGAAGCTGGCAGGGGGCGGAATCAGCCCCAGCATTTT. It codes for CASSEAGRGRNQPQHF. The V and J genes are TRBV6-1 and TRBJ1-5; 8 nucleotides align to TRBD1. The germline V gene has CDR1 MNHNS and CDR2 SASEGT. The ends lost 0 bases at V and 4 bases at J; junction bases unmatched: 5. This CDR3 spans 16 amino acids.

This chain uses TRBV5-1 with TRBJ2-3; TRBD2 aligns across 12 bases. Germline lookup yields CDR1 SGHRS and CDR2 YFSETQ. The CDR3 runs 16 residues. V dropped 2 bases and J dropped 3; count of bases not matched to a gene: 4. The CDR3 here is CASSFRTSGATDTQYF. The CDR3 DNA follows: TGCGCCAGCAGCTTCAGGACTAGCGGGGCGACAGATACGCAGTATTTT.

The gene calls are TRBV14 and TRBJ2-1, with 10 bases identical to TRBD2. The CDR3 sequence is 17 residues long. The trim removed 0 bases at V and 6 bases at J, leaving 8 bases unmatched. Germline V gene sequence: CDR1 SGHDN, CDR2 FVKESK. The CDR3 nucleotides read TGTGCCAGCAGCCAAGATCCTAGCGGGAGAGGACTCAATGAGCAGTTCTTC. Amino acid sequence: CASSQDPSGRGLNEQFF.

The J gene is TRBJ2-7, the V gene TRBV7-2; D ambiguous. Germline CDR1 SGHTA, CDR2 FQGNSA. The CDR3 length is 13 residues. Trimming took 5 bases from V and 5 from J, leaving 13 bases between them. This chain's CDR3 is CASSPPPVHEQYF. DNA for the CDR3: TGTGCCAGCAGCCCCCCCCCGGTACACGAGCAGTACTTC.

This clone appeared a single time. The chain uses TRBV13 and TRBJ2-7; tentative D call: TRBD2 (5 bases). The V gene's germline CDR1 is PRHDT and CDR2 FYEKMQ (reference sequence). Trimming removed 3 bases at V and 0 bases at J, with 6 bases between. CDR3 length equals 13 residues. The CDR3 spells CASSLDSSYEQYF. The CDR3 DNA follows: TGTGCCAGCAGCTTGGACTCCTCCTACGAGCAGTACTTC.

The chain recombines TRBV12-5 with TRBJ2-1; TRBD2 aligns across 10 bases. This CDR3 has 17 residues. Germline CDR1 reads LGHNT; CDR2 reads FRNRAP. With 3 bases clipped from V and 6 bases from J, the junction kept 11 bases outside the gene matches. CDR3 in amino acids: CASGLGSGLAGVNEQFF. CDR3 in DNA: TGTGCTAGTGGTTTAGGTTCGGGGCTAGCGGGAGTCAATGAGCAGTTCTTC.